This TCR beta chain emerged from a study of T cell repertoires in aging, cancer and after chemotherapy. Study context: Patients with glioblastoma brain tumors were sampled before and after temozolomide-based therapy. Study outcomes and limitations: In each cancer cohort, median generation probability increased across chemotherapy, suggesting thymic output rebounded.

Peripheral blood genomic DNA, not sorted cells or RNA, was the template. A mixed TRB-A/B primer pool amplified rearranged TRB by multiplex touch-down PCR. TCRdb itself ran the multiplex PCR reads through MiXCR, one entry per CDR3 protein. The profile shows some 2,100 distinct CDR3 sequences, 36% of them singletons. In the case of this clonotype: Antigen specificity is unknown. At one end the junction does not follow the germline gene, possibly because of a read error.

The CDR3 sequence is 13 residues long. The V call is TRBV5-3, the J call TRBJ2-7, with D maybe TRBD2 (6 bases). TRBV5-3 is assigned to the ORF class and has an uncertain function. What was sequenced was blood. The source is a human donor with a solid tumor. This CDR3 is CASSLSGPYEQYF. The CDR3 DNA reads as TGCGCCAGCAGCTTAAGCGGGCCCTACGAGCAGTACTTC.